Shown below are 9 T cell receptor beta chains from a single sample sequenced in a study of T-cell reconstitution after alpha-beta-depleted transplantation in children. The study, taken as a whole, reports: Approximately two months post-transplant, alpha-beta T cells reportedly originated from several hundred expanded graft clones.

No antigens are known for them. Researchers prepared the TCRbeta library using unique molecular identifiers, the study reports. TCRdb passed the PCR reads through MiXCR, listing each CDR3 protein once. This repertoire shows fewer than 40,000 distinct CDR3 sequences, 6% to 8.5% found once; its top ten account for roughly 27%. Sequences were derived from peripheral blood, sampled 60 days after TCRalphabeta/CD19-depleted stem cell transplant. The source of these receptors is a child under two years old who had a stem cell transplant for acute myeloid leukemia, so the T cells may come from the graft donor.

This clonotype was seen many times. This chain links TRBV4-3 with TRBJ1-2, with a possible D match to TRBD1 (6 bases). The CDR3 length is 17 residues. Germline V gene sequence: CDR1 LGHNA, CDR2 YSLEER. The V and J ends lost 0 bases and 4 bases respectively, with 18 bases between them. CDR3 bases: TGCGCCAGCAGCCAAGATCCCAGCGGGGGCGCAAGCTATGGCTACACCTTC. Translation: CASSQDPSGGASYGYTF.

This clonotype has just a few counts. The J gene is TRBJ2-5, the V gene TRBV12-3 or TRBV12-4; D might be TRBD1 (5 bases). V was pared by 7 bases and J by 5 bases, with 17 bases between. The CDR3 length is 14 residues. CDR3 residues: CASTLSMGQETQYF. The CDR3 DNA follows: TGTGCCAGCACCCTTTCAATGGGGCAGGAGACCCAGTACTTC.

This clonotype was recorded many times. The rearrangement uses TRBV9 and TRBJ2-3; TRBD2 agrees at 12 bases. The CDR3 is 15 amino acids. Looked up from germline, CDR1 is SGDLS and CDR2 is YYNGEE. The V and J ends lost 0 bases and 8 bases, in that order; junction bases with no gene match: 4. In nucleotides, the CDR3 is TGTGCCAGCAGCGTAGCTCTAGCGGGGGGGCGTACGCAGTATTTT. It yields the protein CASSVALAGGRTQYF. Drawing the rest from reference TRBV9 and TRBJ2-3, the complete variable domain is DSGVTQTPKHLITATGQRVTLRCSPRSGDLSVYWYQQSLDQGLQFLIQYYNGEERAKGNILERFSAQQFPDLHSELNLSSLELGDSALYFCASSVALAGGRTQYFGPGTRLTVL.

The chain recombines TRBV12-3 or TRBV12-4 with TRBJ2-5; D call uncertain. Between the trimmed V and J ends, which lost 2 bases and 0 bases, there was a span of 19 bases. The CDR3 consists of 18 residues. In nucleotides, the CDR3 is TGTGCCAGCAGTTTAAGGTTGTTGGGTAATTACTACCAAGAGACCCAGTACTTC. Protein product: CASSLRLLGNYYQETQYF.

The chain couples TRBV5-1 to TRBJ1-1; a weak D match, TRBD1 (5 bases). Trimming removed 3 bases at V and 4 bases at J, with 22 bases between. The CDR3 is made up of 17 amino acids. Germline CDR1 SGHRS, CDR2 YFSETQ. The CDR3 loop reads CASSSGPPQRGRTEAFF. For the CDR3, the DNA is TGCGCCAGCAGCTCCGGTCCGCCACAGCGGGGCCGCACTGAAGCTTTCTTT.

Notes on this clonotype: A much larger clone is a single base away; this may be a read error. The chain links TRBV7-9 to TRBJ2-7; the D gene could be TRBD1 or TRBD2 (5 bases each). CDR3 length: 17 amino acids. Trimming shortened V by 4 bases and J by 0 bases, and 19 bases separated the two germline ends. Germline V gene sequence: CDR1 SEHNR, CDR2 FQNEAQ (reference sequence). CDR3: CASSSAEGWLSSYEQYF. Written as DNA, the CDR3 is TGTGCCAGCAGCTCAGCAGAGGGGTGGCTGAGCTCCTACGAGCAGTACTTC.

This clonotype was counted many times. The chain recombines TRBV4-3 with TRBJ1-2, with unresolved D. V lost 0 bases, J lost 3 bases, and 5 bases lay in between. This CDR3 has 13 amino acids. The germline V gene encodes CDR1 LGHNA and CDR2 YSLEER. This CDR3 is CASSQDLHYGYTF. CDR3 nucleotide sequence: TGCGCCAGCAGCCAAGATCTTCACTATGGCTACACCTTC.

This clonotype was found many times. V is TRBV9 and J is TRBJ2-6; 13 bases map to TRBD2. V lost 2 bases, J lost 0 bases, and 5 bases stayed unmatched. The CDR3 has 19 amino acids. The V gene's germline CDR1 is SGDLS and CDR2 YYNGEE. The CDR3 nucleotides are TGTGCCAGCAGCGTGCGACTAGCGGGGGGCCCCTCTGGGGCCAACGTCCTGACTTTC. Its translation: CASSVRLAGGPSGANVLTF.

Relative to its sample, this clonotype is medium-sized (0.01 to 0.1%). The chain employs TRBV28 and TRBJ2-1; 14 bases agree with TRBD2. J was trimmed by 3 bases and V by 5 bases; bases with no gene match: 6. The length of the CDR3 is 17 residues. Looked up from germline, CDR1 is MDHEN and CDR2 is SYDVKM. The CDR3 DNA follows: TGTGCCAGCAGTATCGGGACTAGCGGGAGTTTCTACAATGAGCAGTTCTTC. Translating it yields CASSIGTSGSFYNEQFF.